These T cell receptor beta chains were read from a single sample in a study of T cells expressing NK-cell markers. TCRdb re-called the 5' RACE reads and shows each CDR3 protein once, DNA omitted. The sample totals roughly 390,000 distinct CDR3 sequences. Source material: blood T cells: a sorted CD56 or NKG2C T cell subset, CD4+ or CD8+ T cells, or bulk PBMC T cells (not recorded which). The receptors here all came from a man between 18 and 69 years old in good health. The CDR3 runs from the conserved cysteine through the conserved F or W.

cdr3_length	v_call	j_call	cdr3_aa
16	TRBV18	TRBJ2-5	CASSPSYLQGQETQYF
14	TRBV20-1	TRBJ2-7	CSAPRTEISYEQYF
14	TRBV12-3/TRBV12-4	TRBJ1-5	CASSTDRENQPQHF
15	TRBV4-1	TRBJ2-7	CASSQTTGGPYEQYF
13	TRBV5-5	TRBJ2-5	CASSLFLSETQYF
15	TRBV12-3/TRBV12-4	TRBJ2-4	CASSLTGFLLNIQYF
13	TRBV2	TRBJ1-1	CASRLQGGTEAFF
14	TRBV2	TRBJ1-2	CASSEEGLVYGYTF
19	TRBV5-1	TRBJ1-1	CASTYVGQGRDPFGTEAFF
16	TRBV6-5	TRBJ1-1	CASSYGQGIQNTEAFF
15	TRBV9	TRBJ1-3	CASSARALSGNTIYF
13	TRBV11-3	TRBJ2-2	CASSSDYTGELFF
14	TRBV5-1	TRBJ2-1	CASNRASGVYEQFF
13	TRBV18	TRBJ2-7	CASHQRGGSRQYF
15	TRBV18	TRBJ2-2	CASSPYSAQTGELFF
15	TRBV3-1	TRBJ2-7	CASSRLTGAGHEQYF
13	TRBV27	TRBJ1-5	CASSAGVNQPQHF
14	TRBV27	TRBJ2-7	CASSFRGGKNEQYF
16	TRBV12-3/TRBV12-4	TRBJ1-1	CASSRPTGRGSTEAFF
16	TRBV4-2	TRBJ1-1	CASSQDLRGLYTEAFF
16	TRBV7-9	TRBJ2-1	CASSRLAGGSYNEQFF
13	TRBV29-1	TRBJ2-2	CSVGARGAGELFF
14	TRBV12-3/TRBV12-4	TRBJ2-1	CASSLKGTSNEQFF
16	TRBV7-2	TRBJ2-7	CASRLATGLAGGEQYF
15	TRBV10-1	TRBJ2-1	CASSESGQVKYEQFF
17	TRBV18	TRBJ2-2	CASSPVRQVGNTGELFF
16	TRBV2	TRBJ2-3	CASSDPGTPLNKSQYF
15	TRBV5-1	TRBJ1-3	CASSSQGQGGNTIYF
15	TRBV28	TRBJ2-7	CATRSSKGVGYEQYF
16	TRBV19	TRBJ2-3	CASSIGRDRVTDTQYF
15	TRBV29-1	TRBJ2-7	CSAWRDRSGIYEQYF
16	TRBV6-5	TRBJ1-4	CASSYSWGGRNEKLFF
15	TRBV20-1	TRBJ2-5	CSASRLAGGRETQYF
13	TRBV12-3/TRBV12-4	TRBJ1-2	CASSLAGGAGYTF
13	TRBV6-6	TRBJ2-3	CASRILSTDTQYF
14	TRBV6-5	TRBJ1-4	CASSYSGQWEKLFF
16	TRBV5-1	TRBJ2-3	CASSLEDRGPTDTQYF
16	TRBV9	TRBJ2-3	CASSAIAGTGRSTQYF
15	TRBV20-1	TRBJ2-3	CSAPRLAGRPDTQYF
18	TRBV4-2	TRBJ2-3	CASSLPARGGLSTDTQYF
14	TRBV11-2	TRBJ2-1	CASRQRLAYNEQFF
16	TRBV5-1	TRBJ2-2	CASSPGQGEAPGSCFF
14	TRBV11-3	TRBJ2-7	CASSPGEGWDEQYF
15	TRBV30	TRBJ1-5	CAWGLGGQGGEPQHF
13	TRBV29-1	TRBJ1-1	CSAAGFMNTEAFF
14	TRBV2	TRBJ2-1	CASRGTGYHNEQFF
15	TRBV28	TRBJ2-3	CATTSGGTSTDTQYF
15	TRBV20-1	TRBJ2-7	CSARGKGGDSYEQYF
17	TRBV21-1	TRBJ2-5	CASRASGQGFLQETQYF
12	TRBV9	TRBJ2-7	CASRGEPYEQYF
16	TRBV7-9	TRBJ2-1	CASSPPTSPGAGEQFF
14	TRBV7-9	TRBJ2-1	CASSLTSDLDEQFF
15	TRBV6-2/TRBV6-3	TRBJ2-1	CASSYIAGGLAEQFF